The rows below give T cell receptor beta chains drawn from one sample of a study of blood T cell repertoires in COVID-19. Generated by immunoSEQ multiplex PCR, the TCRdb table keeps only in-frame clones and is missing some. This table holds about 300,000 clones, 85% to 90% found once. The sequencing sample was made of PBMCs or T cells enriched from blood (not recorded which). The receptors derive from a woman aged 45 to 65 who had been exposed to COVID-19. Each CDR3 is given with its conserved first and last residue. Each record gives: clone size, J gene, D gene, V gene, CDR3 DNA, CDR3 protein. The D gene is left open where the match is weak. Expanded clones get a size class; other rows say once, few or many, or leave the size out.

. | TRBJ2-5 | . | TRBV18 | TGTGCCAGCTCACCGCCGCACAGGACAAGCCAAGAGACCCAGTACTTC | CASSPPHRTSQETQYF
. | TRBJ1-3 | . | TRBV20-1 | TGCAGTGCTAGTCCCCGGGGATCTGGAAACACCATATATTTT | CSASPRGSGNTIYF
once | TRBJ1-2 | TRBD1 | TRBV2 | TGTGCCAGCAGTGATAGTTCAGGGGGCTTTGGCTACACCTTC | CASSDSSGGFGYTF
. | TRBJ1-4 | . | TRBV7-9 | TGTGCCAGCAGACCGTTGACAGGCAATGAAAAACTGTTTTTT | CASRPLTGNEKLFF
. | TRBJ2-3 | . | TRBV4-2 | TGTGCCAGCAGCCAAGATCGACCGGGTTCGGATACGCAGTATTTT | CASSQDRPGSDTQYF
. | TRBJ2-1 | TRBD2 | TRBV5-1 | TGCGCCAGCAGCTTACTAGCGGGAACCTACAATGAGCAGTTCTTC | CASSLLAGTYNEQFF
few | TRBJ1-2 | TRBD1 | TRBV28 | TGTGCCAGCAGTTTACTAGACAGGGGTCTGGGCGGCTACACCTTC | CASSLLDRGLGGYTF
. | TRBJ2-5 | TRBD1 | TRBV18 | TGTGCCAGCTCACCAATTAAACAGGGGGATTTGGAGACCCAGTACTTC | CASSPIKQGDLETQYF
. | TRBJ1-3 | . | TRBV27 | TGTGCCAGCTCACCCCGAGGAGGCTCTGGAAACACCATATATTTT | CASSPRGGSGNTIYF
. | TRBJ1-2 | TRBD1 | TRBV14 | TGTGCCAGCAGCCCCCGGACAGGGCGTTATGGCTACACCTTC | CASSPRTGRYGYTF
. | TRBJ1-1 | . | TRBV2 | TGTGCCAGCAAAGAAGGGAGGGAAGCTTTCTTT | CASKEGREAFF
once | TRBJ1-5 | . | TRBV7-9 | TGTGCCAGCAGCTCTCCGGAGAGCAATCAGCCCCAGCATTTT | CASSSPESNQPQHF
. | TRBJ1-4 | . | TRBV29-1 | TGCAGCGTTGCCCCAGGGGCCACTAATGAAAAACTGTTTTTT | CSVAPGATNEKLFF
. | TRBJ2-5 | . | TRBV5-1 | TGCGCCAGCAGCTTGGGAGCAGGGAAAGAGACCCAGTACTTC | CASSLGAGKETQYF
. | TRBJ2-7 | TRBD2 | TRBV6-5 | TGTGCCAGCTATAGCGGGGGGGCTGGCTACGAGCAGTACTTC | CASYSGGAGYEQYF
. | TRBJ2-1 | TRBD1 | TRBV14 | TGTGCCAGCAGCAATAGACAGGGGATGCTCAATGAGCAGTTCTTC | CASSNRQGMLNEQFF
. | TRBJ2-7 | . | TRBV7-8 | TGTGCCAGCAGCTTATTTCTGGCCAAGTCCTCCTACGAGCAGTACTTC | CASSLFLAKSSYEQYF
few | TRBJ1-4 | . | TRBV28 | TGTGCCAGCAGCCCCGTTGCAACTAATGAAAAACTGTTTTTT | CASSPVATNEKLFF
. | TRBJ2-7 | TRBD1 | TRBV5-1 | TGCGCCAGCAGCTTAGGGGGGACAGGGACCTACGAGCAGTACTTC | CASSLGGTGTYEQYF
. | TRBJ2-7 | . | TRBV18 | TGTGCCAGCTCACCGGATCTGGCGGTAGAGCAGTACTTC | CASSPDLAVEQYF
. | TRBJ1-3 | TRBD1 | TRBV18 | TGTGCCAGCTCCCAAGGACAGGGTGACTCTGGAAACACCATATATTTT | CASSQGQGDSGNTIYF
. | TRBJ2-7 | . | TRBV7-9 | TGTGCCAGCAGCTCCAACAGCCCCTCCTACGAGCAGTACTTC | CASSSNSPSYEQYF
. | TRBJ1-2 | . | TRBV3-1/TRBV3-2 | TGTGCCAGCAGCCCCCCTGGACAATTTCGTAATGGCTACACCTTC | CASSPPGQFRNGYTF
. | TRBJ2-7 | . | TRBV4-1 | TGCGCCAGCAGCCAAGAAGGGGGCTACGAGCAGTACTTC | CASSQEGGYEQYF
. | TRBJ1-4 | . | TRBV7-9 | TGTGCCAGCAGCTTAGGCCAGGCAACTAATGAAAAACTGTTTTTT | CASSLGQATNEKLFF
. | TRBJ2-7 | . | TRBV3-1/TRBV3-2 | TGTGCCAGCAGCCAAGGAGGTCAGGGTCCCTACGAGCAGTACTTC | CASSQGGQGPYEQYF
. | TRBJ1-3 | TRBD1 | TRBV25-1 | TGTGCCAGCAGTGATGGCAGGGGGCAGGGAAACACCATATATTTT | CASSDGRGQGNTIYF
. | TRBJ1-3 | . | TRBV7-8 | TGTGCCAGCAGCAATCTATCTCAGGGGTGGAGACACTCTGGAAACACCATATATTTT | CASSNLSQGWRHSGNTIYF
. | TRBJ1-1 | . | TRBV2 | TGTGCCCTAGGGGGTCCGGGGAACACTGAAGCTTTCTTT | CALGGPGNTEAFF
once | TRBJ1-2 | . | TRBV20-1 | TGCAGTGCTAAAGGGGATGGCTACACCTTC | CSAKGDGYTF
. | TRBJ2-6 | . | TRBV7-9 | TGTGCCAGCAGCCCCAGCCAGGGGTCTGGGGCCAACGTCCTGACTTTC | CASSPSQGSGANVLTF
. | TRBJ2-1 | TRBD1 | TRBV4-1 | TGCGCCAGCAGCCATAGGACAGGGCTAAATGAGCAGTTCTTC | CASSHRTGLNEQFF
. | TRBJ1-6 | TRBD1 | TRBV9 | TGTGCCAGCAGCCCGGGACAGGGCAATAATTCACCCCTCCACTTT | CASSPGQGNNSPLHF
. | TRBJ2-5 | . | TRBV3-1/TRBV3-2 | TGTGCCAGCAGCCAAGTTAGGGGGAATCAAGAGACCCAGTACTTC | CASSQVRGNQETQYF
. | TRBJ1-3 | . | TRBV28 | TGTGCCAGCACCAGCCTGGTGGAGCCTGGAAACACCATATATTTT | CASTSLVEPGNTIYF
. | TRBJ2-5 | . | TRBV7-7 | TGTGCTAGCAGCCGGTACGGGGAGACCCAGTACTTC | CASSRYGETQYF
. | TRBJ2-3 | . | TRBV9 | TGTGCCAGCAGCTACGGAGGTGTAACAGATACGCAGTATTTT | CASSYGGVTDTQYF
. | TRBJ1-5 | TRBD1 | TRBV5-1 | TGCGCCAGCAGCCCGGGGACAGGTAATCAGCCCCAGCATTTT | CASSPGTGNQPQHF
. | TRBJ1-6 | . | TRBV5-1 | TGCGCCAGCAGCTTGGTAGGGGGAGACGGGTCGGCCCTCCACTTT | CASSLVGGDGSALHF
. | TRBJ1-3 | TRBD1 | TRBV4-2 | TGTGCCAGCAGCCAGCTGGAACAGGGGGCGTTCTCGGGAAACACCATATATTTT | CASSQLEQGAFSGNTIYF
. | TRBJ2-4 | TRBD1 | TRBV13 | TGTGCCAGCAGCTATGACAGGGTAGGCAAAAACATTCAGTACTTC | CASSYDRVGKNIQYF
. | TRBJ1-2 | . | TRBV5-1 | TGCGCCAGCAGCTTGGGGGCAGGGGAGTATGGCTACACCTTC | CASSLGAGEYGYTF
. | TRBJ2-7 | . | TRBV10-3 | TGTGCCATCACCCGGGACACCCCCTACGAGCAGTACTTC | CAITRDTPYEQYF
. | TRBJ2-5 | TRBD2 | TRBV5-1 | TGCGCCAGCAGTTCGGGGGGTTCCCAAGAGACCCAGTACTTC | CASSSGGSQETQYF
. | TRBJ2-5 | TRBD1 | TRBV24-1 | TGTGCCACCAGTGACCCGACAGGGGGTGAGGAGACCCAGTACTTC | CATSDPTGGEETQYF
. | TRBJ1-1 | TRBD1 | TRBV3-1/TRBV3-2 | TGTGCCAGCAGCCAAGGGCAGGGGGTTAACACTGAAGCTTTCTTT | CASSQGQGVNTEAFF
. | TRBJ2-1 | . | TRBV21-1 | TGTGCCAGCAGCAATAAGACACGCTACAATGAGCAGTTCTTC | CASSNKTRYNEQFF
. | TRBJ1-1 | . | TRBV2 | TGTGCCAGCAGTGAATACGGTCCGAACACTGAAGCTTTCTTT | CASSEYGPNTEAFF
. | TRBJ1-1 | TRBD1 | TRBV3-1/TRBV3-2 | TGTGCCAGCAGCCCCTCTAGACAGGGGTTGACCACTGAAGCTTTCTTT | CASSPSRQGLTTEAFF
. | TRBJ2-1 | . | TRBV4-1 | TGCGCCAGCAGCCAGGGGGGGGGCTTTTACAATGAGCAGTTCTTC | CASSQGGGFYNEQFF
. | TRBJ1-5 | . | TRBV2 | TGTGCCAGCAATGATGCAGGGATCCAGCCCCAGCATTTT | CASNDAGIQPQHF
. | TRBJ2-1 | . | TRBV7-2 | TGTGCCAGCAGCTTCCTCTCCAATGAGCAGTTCTTC | CASSFLSNEQFF
. | TRBJ1-6 | TRBD1 | TRBV4-2 | TGTGCCAGCAGCCAAGATCCCCAGGGGGCATCCTATAATTCACCCCTCCACTTT | CASSQDPQGASYNSPLHF
. | TRBJ2-7 | . | TRBV6-5 | TGTGCCAGCGACAGGTTCTCCTACGAGCAGTACTTC | CASDRFSYEQYF
. | TRBJ2-3 | TRBD2 | TRBV5-5 | TGTGCCAGCAGCTTGGGACTAGCTCCAGATACGCAGTATTTT | CASSLGLAPDTQYF
. | TRBJ2-3 | TRBD2 | TRBV7-9 | TGTGCCAGCAGCAGAGGACTAGCGGACACAGATACGCAGTATTTT | CASSRGLADTDTQYF
once | TRBJ2-1 | TRBD1 | TRBV2 | TGTGCCGGGGGACAGATAAAAAATGAGCAGTTCTTC | CAGGQIKNEQFF
. | TRBJ2-1 | TRBD2 | TRBV5-1 | TGCGCCAGCAGCTTGGAAGTGCGGGGGGGCACTGAGCAGTTCTTC | CASSLEVRGGTEQFF
. | TRBJ2-2 | . | TRBV6-4 | TGTGCCAGCAGCCTAGAGTCGAACACCGGGGAGCTGTTTTTT | CASSLESNTGELFF
. | TRBJ1-2 | . | TRBV5-6 | TGTGCCAGCAGCTTGGCAGGGGTAGGCGGCTACACCTTC | CASSLAGVGGYTF